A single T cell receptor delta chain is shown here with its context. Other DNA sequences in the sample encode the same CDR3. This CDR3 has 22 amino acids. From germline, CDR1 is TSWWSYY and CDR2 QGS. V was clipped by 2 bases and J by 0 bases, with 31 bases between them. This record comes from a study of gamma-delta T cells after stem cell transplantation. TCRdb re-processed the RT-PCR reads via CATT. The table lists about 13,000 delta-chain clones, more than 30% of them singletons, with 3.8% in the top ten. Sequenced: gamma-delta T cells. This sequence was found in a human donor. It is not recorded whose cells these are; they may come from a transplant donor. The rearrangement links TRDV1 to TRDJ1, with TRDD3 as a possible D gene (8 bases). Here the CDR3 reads CALGERPFPTLGETLYTDKLIF. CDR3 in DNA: TGTGCTCTTGGGGAAAGACCCTTTCCTACGCTGGGGGAGACACTGTACACCGATAAACTCATCTTT.